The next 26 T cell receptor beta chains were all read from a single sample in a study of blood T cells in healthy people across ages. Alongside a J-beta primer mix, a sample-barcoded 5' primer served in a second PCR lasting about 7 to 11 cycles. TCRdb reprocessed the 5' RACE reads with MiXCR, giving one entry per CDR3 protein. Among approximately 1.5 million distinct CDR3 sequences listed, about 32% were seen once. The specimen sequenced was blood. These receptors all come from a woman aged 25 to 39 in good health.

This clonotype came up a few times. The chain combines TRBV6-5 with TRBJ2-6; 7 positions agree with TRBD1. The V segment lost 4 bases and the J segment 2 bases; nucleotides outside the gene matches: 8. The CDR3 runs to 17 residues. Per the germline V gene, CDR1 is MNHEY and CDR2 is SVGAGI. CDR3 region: CASSSLLTGAGANVLTF. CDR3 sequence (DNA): TGTGCCAGCAGTTCCCTTTTAACAGGGGCTGGGGCCAACGTCCTGACTTTC.

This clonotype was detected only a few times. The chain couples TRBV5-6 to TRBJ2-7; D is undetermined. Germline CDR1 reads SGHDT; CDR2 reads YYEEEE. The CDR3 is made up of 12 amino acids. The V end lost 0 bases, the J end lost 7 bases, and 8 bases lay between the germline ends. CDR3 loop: CASSLGTREQYF. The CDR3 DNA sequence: TGTGCCAGCAGCTTGGGAACGCGGGAGCAGTACTTC.

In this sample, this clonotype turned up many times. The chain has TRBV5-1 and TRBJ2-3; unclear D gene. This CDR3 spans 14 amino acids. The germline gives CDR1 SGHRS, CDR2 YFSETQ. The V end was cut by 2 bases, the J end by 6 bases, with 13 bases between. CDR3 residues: CASSFRGNYDTQYF. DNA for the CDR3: TGCGCCAGCAGCTTTCGCGGTAATTACGATACGCAGTATTTT.

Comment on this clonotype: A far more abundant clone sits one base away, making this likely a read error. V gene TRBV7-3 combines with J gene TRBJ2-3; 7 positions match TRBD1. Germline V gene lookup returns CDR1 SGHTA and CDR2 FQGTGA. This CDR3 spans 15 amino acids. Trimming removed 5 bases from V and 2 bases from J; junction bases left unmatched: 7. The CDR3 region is CASSPGTANTDTQYF. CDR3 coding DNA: TGTGCCAGCAGCCCCGGGACAGCTAACACAGATACGCAGTATTTT.

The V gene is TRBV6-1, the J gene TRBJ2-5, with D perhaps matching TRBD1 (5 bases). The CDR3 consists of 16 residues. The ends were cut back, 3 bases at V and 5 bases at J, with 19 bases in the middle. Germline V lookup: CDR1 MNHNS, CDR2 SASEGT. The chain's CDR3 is CASSDRRQSWGETQYF. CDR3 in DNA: TGTGCCAGCAGTGACCGAAGACAGTCCTGGGGCGAGACCCAGTACTTC.

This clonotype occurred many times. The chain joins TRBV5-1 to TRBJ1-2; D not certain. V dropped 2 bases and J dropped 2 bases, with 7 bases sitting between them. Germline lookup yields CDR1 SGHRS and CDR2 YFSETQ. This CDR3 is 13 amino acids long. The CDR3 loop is CASSLSENYGYTF. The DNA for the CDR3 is TGCGCCAGCAGCTTATCAGAGAACTATGGCTACACCTTC.

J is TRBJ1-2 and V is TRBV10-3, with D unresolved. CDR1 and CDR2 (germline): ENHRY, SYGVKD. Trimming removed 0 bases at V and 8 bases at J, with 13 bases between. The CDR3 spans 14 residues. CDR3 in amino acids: CAISESVLADGYTF. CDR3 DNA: TGTGCCATCAGTGAGTCGGTCCTAGCGGACGGCTACACCTTC.

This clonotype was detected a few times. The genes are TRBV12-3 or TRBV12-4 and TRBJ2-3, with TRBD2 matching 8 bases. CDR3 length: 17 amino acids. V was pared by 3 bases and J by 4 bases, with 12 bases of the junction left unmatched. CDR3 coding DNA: TGTGCCAGCAGTTTTTCTCCTTCCGGGGGGGGGGCAGATACGCAGTATTTT. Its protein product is CASSFSPSGGGADTQYF.

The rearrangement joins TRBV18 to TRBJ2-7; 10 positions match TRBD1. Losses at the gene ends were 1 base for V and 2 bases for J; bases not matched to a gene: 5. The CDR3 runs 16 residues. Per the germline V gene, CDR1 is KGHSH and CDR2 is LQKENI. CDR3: CASSPLGTGATYEQYF. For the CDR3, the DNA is TGTGCCAGCTCACCACTGGGGACAGGGGCGACCTACGAGCAGTACTTC.

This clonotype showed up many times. The CDR3 loop reads CASSSSPGQNNYGYTF. In nucleotides, the CDR3 is TGCGCCAGCAGCTCCAGTCCGGGACAGAACAACTATGGCTACACCTTC. The V gene is TRBV5-1, the J gene TRBJ1-2, with TRBD1 identical over 7 bases. The germline CDR1 and CDR2 sequences are SGHRS and YFSETQ. J lost 2 bases, V lost 3 bases, and 10 bases had no gene match. The CDR3 has 16 residues.

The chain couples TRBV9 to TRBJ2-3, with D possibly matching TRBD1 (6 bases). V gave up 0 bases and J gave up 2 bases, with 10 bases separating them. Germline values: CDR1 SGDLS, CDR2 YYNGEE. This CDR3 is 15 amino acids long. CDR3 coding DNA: TGTGCCAGCAGCGTAGCAGGACAGTCCACAGATACGCAGTATTTT. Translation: CASSVAGQSTDTQYF.

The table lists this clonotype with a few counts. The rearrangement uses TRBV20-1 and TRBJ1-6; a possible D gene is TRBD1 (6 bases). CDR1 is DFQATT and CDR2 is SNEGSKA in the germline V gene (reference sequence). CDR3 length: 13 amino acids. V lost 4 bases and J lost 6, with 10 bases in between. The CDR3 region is CSATMDSNSPLHF. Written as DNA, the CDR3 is TGCAGTGCTACTATGGACAGTAATTCACCCCTCCACTTT.

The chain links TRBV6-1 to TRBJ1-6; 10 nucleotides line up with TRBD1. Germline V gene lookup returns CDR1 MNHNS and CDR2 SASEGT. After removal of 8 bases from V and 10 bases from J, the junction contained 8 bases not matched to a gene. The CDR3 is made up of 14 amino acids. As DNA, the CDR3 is TGTGCCAGCCAGACAGGGGGCGTTCGCTCACCCCTCCACTTT. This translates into CASQTGGVRSPLHF.

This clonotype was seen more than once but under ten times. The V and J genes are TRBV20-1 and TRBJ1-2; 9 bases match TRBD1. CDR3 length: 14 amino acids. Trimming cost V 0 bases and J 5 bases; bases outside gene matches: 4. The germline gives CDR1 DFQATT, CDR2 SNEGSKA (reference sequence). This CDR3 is CSARDLGQGYGYTF. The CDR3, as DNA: TGCAGTGCTAGAGATTTAGGACAGGGGTATGGCTACACCTTC.

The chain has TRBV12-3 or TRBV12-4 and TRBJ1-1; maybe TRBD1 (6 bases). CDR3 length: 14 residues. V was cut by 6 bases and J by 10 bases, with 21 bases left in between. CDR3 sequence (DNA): TGTGCCAGCAGGTCCAAGGGGGACCCCCCTGGAGCTTTCTTT. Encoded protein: CASRSKGDPPGAFF.

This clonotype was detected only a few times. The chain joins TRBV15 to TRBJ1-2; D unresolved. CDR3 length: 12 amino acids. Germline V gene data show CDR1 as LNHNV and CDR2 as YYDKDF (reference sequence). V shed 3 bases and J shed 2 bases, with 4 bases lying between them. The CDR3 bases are TGTGCCACCAGCAGTGTAAACTATGGCTACACCTTC. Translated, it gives CATSSVNYGYTF.

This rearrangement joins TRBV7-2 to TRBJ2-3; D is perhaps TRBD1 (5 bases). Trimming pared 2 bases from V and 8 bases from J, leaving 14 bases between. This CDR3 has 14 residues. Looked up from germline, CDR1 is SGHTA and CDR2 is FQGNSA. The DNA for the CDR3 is TGTGCCAGCAGCTTACAGGGTAGTAAGGGTACGCAGTATTTT. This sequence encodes CASSLQGSKGTQYF.

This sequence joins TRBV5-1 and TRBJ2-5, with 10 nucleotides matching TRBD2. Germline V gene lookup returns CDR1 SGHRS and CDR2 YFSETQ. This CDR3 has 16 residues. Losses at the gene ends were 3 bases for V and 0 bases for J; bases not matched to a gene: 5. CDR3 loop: CASSWNGLADQETQYF. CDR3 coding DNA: TGCGCCAGCAGCTGGAACGGACTAGCGGACCAAGAGACCCAGTACTTC.

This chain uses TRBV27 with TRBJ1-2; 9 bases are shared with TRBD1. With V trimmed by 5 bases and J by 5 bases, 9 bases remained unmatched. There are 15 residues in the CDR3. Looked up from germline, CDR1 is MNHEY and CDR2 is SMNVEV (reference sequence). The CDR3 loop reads CASSINRGRDYGYTF. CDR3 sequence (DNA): TGTGCCAGCAGTATCAACAGGGGGCGAGATTATGGCTACACCTTC.

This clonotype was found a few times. The CDR3 sequence is CASSSRDRAQYEQFF. Written as DNA, the CDR3 is TGTGCCAGCAGTTCCCGGGACAGGGCACAATATGAGCAGTTCTTC. V usage is TRBV12-3 or TRBV12-4 and J usage is TRBJ2-1; TRBD1 agrees at 9 bases. The CDR3 sequence is 15 residues long. V lost 4 bases to trimming and J lost 8 bases; unmatched junction nucleotides: 9.

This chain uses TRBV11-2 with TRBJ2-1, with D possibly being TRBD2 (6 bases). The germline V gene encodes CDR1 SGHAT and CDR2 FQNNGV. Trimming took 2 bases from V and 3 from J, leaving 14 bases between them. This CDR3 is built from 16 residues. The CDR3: CASSLRSGPFYNEQFF. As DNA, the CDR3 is TGTGCCAGCAGCTTAAGGAGCGGGCCTTTCTACAATGAGCAGTTCTTC.

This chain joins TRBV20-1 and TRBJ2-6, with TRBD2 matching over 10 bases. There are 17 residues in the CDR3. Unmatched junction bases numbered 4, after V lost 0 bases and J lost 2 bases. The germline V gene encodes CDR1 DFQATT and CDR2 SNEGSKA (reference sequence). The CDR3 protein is CSARDTSGTTGANVLTF. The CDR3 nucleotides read TGCAGTGCTAGAGATACTAGCGGGACCACTGGGGCCAACGTCCTGACTTTC.

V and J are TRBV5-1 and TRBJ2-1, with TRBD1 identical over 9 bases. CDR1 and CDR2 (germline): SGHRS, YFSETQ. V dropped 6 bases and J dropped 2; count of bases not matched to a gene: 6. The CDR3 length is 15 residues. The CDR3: CASNKDRGPYNEQFF. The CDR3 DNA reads TGCGCCAGCAACAAGGACAGGGGACCCTACAATGAGCAGTTCTTC.

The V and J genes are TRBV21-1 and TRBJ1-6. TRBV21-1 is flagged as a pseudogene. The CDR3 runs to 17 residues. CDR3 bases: TGTGCCAGCAGCAAAGAATGGCGGGCTGACTATAATTCACCCCTCCACTTT. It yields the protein CASSKEWRADYNSPLHF.

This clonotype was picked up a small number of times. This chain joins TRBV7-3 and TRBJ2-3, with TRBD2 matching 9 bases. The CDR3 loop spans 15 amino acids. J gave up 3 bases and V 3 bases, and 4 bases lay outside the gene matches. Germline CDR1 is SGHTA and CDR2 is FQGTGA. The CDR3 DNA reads TGTGCCAGCAGCTTGAGCGGGAGGTTAACAGATACGCAGTATTTT. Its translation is CASSLSGRLTDTQYF.

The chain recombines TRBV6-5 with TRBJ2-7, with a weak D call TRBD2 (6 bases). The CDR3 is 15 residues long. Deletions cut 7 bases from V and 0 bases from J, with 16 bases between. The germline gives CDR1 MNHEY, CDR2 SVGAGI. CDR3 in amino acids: CASKAKTRRSYEQYF. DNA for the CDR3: TGTGCCAGCAAGGCGAAGACTAGACGCTCCTACGAGCAGTACTTC.